Included here is one T cell receptor beta chain sequence, with context. Method: immunoSEQ multiplex PCR; TCRdb's copy keeps in-frame clones and lacks some. The data contain 80,000 or so clones, approximately 80% of them singletons. This record belongs to a study of blood T cell repertoires in COVID-19. Study context: PBMCs, B-cell-depleted T cells, or T cells were the source of the cDNA or gDNA that made up the material.

Germline lookup yields CDR1 LGHDT and CDR2 YNNKEL (reference sequence). There are 14 residues in the CDR3. The V and J ends lost 1 base and 1 base respectively, with 6 bases between them. Sequenced material: peripheral blood. V is TRBV3-1 (or the pseudogene TRBV3-2) and J is TRBJ2-3; tentatively, D is TRBD1 (6 bases). The sequence was collected from a woman aged 70-85 years with acute or convalescent COVID-19. CDR3 nucleotides: TGTGCCAGCAGCCAAGGACAGGGCACAGATACGCAGTATTTT. The encoded protein is CASSQGQGTDTQYF.